Listed here are 23 T cell receptor beta chains from one sample, sequenced in a study of Ad26.COV2.S vaccination and SARS-CoV-2 variants. Sequencing used immunoSEQ multiplex PCR; TCRdb keeps in-frame clones, though not all of them. This table holds about 390,000 clones, 92% found once. Treatment here: 15 to 20 received Ad26.COV2.S at low or high dose, single or two shots; roughly five received placebo; per-sample allocation not given. Sampling was performed 63 days after the first vaccine or placebo injection. The material was peripheral blood, obtained in a trial of Ad26.COV2.S vaccine versus placebo. The receptors were gathered from a person aged 18-65 years who received the Ad26.COV2.S COVID-19 vaccine or a placebo.

V usage is TRBV24-1 and J usage is TRBJ2-3; D may be TRBD2 (6 bases). Germline V CDR1 and CDR2: KGHDR, SFDVKD. This CDR3 contains 14 residues. The germline V and J ends were trimmed by 5 bases and 3 bases, with 11 bases remaining between them. CDR3 sequence reads: CATSATRGTDTQYF. The DNA for the CDR3 is TGTGCCACCAGTGCGACTAGGGGTACAGATACGCAGTATTTT.

The rearrangement links TRBV3-1 (or the pseudogene TRBV3-2) to TRBJ2-2; no clear D. The CDR3 is 12 amino acids. The ends were cut back, 1 base at V and 5 bases at J, with 2 bases in the middle. Germline CDR1 and CDR2: LGHDT and YNNKEL (reference sequence). The CDR3 DNA follows: TGTGCCAGCAGCCAAGGGACCGGGGAGCTGTTTTTT. Its translation is CASSQGTGELFF.

V gene TRBV19 combines with J gene TRBJ1-5; 7 bases fit TRBD1. Trimming at V came to 8 bases and at J to 1 base, leaving 8 bases not matched to a gene. This CDR3 region has 15 residues. Germline V CDR1 and CDR2: LNHDA, SQIVND (reference sequence). The CDR3 bases are TGTGCCAGTCATAGGGGGCGCGGGAGCAATCAGCCCCAGCATTTT. Its translation is CASHRGRGSNQPQHF.

The rearrangement uses TRBV28 and TRBJ2-1; the match to TRBD2 covers 7 bases. V gave up 5 bases and J gave up 0 bases; unmatched junction bases: 13. The CDR3 totals 18 residues. The germline gives CDR1 MDHEN, CDR2 SYDVKM. The CDR3 DNA reads TGTGCCAGCAGTACAATACAATGGGGGGGGAGCTCCTACAATGAGCAGTTCTTC. Amino acid sequence: CASSTIQWGGSSYNEQFF.

This chain joins TRBV5-1 and TRBJ1-2, with D tentatively TRBD1 (5 bases). This CDR3 is 14 amino acids long. Germline assignment: CDR1 SGHRS and CDR2 YFSETQ. Trimming shortened V by 4 bases and J by 8 bases, and 18 bases separated the two germline ends. The CDR3 nucleotides are TGCGCCAGCAGCCTAGGGGCCCCGGCGGGAGGCTACACCTTC. Protein sequence: CASSLGAPAGGYTF.

This sequence joins TRBV5-4 and TRBJ1-1; a weak D match, TRBD1 (6 bases). The CDR3 totals 14 residues. Trimming removed 3 bases from V and 7 bases from J, with 16 bases in between. Germline values: CDR1 SGHNT, CDR2 YYREEE (reference sequence). The CDR3 DNA sequence: TGTGCCAGCAGCTCAGCGGACAGCAGTATTGAAGCTTTCTTT. It specifies CASSSADSSIEAFF.

The chain uses TRBV6-2 or TRBV6-3 and TRBJ1-5; D remains unclear. The CDR3 length is 17 residues. The V end lost 6 bases, the J end lost 0 bases, and 18 bases lay between the germline ends. Germline V CDR1 and CDR2: MNHEY, SVGEGT. Here the CDR3 DNA reads TGTGCCAGCAGCCCTCTCTTTAGTAGCTATAGCAATCAGCCCCAGCATTTT. Residues: CASSPLFSSYSNQPQHF.

CDR3 nucleotide sequence: TGTGCCAGCAGCCCAGGTGGCGAGTATCAGCCCCAGCATTTT. The encoded protein is CASSPGGEYQPQHF. V and J are TRBV27 and TRBJ1-5; D is undetermined. The CDR3 length is 14 residues. CDR1 is MNHEY and CDR2 is SMNVEV in the germline V gene (reference sequence). The V end was cut by 6 bases, the J end by 5 bases, with 14 bases between.

This chain joins TRBV14 and TRBJ1-2, with 8 positions matching TRBD1. The V segment lost 4 bases and the J segment 3 bases; nucleotides outside the gene matches: 10. The CDR3 loop spans 16 amino acids. Germline values: CDR1 SGHDN, CDR2 FVKESK. The CDR3 region has the DNA TGTGCCAGCAGCCCTACGCCGGGACAGGAGGACTATGGCTACACCTTC. This codes for CASSPTPGQEDYGYTF.

The J gene is TRBJ1-5, the V gene TRBV19; D might be TRBD1 (5 bases). Germline CDR1 is LNHDA and CDR2 is SQIVND (reference sequence). Trimming took 3 bases from V and 0 from J, leaving 9 bases between them. This CDR3 is 15 amino acids long. The CDR3 DNA is TGTGCCAGTAGTATCTGGAGGGGTAGCAATCAGCCCCAGCATTTT. Protein sequence: CASSIWRGSNQPQHF.

J is TRBJ1-5 and V is TRBV19; 8 nucleotides line up with TRBD1. The V gene's germline CDR1 is LNHDA and CDR2 SQIVND (reference sequence). V shed 6 bases, J shed 2 bases, and the junction held 18 bases outside the gene matches. The CDR3 has 19 amino acids. The CDR3 DNA reads as TGTGCCAGTAGCCGGGATAGACAGGGGACGTTCTGGGGCAATCAGCCCCAGCATTTT. It encodes CASSRDRQGTFWGNQPQHF.

This clone was recorded only once. CDR3 DNA sequence: TGTGCCAGCCGGGCAGGGGGCTTCGGCACCGGGGAGCTGTTTTTT. It is translated as CASRAGGFGTGELFF. The V and J genes are TRBV28 and TRBJ2-2, with TRBD1 matching 8 bases. There are 15 residues in the CDR3. Trimming took 8 bases from V and 4 from J; bases not matched to a gene: 9. Germline-derived CDR1 and CDR2 are MDHEN and SYDVKM.

The chain is built from TRBV4-3 and TRBJ2-7, with 8 bases fitting TRBD1. J lost 0 bases, V lost 4 bases, and 5 bases had no gene match. This CDR3 has 15 residues. Germline CDR1 and CDR2: LGHNA and YSLEER. In DNA, the CDR3 is TGCGCCAGCAGCCGGGGGACAGGACTCTCCTACGAGCAGTACTTC. Translated, it gives CASSRGTGLSYEQYF.

The chain recombines TRBV19 with TRBJ2-5, with 7 bases that match TRBD1. The J segment lost 5 bases and the V segment lost 5 bases, leaving 8 bases of the junction unmatched. The V gene's germline CDR1 is LNHDA and CDR2 SQIVND (reference sequence). The CDR3 is 14 amino acids. CDR3 residues: CASSGPTGRETQYF. In nucleotides, the CDR3 is TGTGCCAGTAGTGGCCCGACAGGGCGGGAGACCCAGTACTTC. The full variable domain, its missing parts supplied by reference TRBV19 and TRBJ2-5, is DGGITQSPKYLFRKEGQNVTLSCEQNLNHDAMYWYRQDPGQGLRLIYYSQIVNDFQKGDIAEGYSVSREKKESFPLTVTSAQKNPTAFYLCASSGPTGRETQYFGPGTRLLVL.

This chain joins TRBV7-2 and TRBJ2-2, with no clear D. The germline CDR1 and CDR2 sequences are SGHTA and FQGNSA. The CDR3 extends over 15 amino acids. Trimming shortened V by 4 bases and J by 1 base, and 10 bases separated the two germline ends. This CDR3 reads CASSSSILNTGELFF. The DNA for the CDR3 is TGTGCCAGCAGCTCCTCTATACTGAACACCGGGGAGCTGTTTTTT.

The CDR3 sequence: CASTWGQTNTEAFF. The CDR3 DNA reads as TGTGCCAGTACTTGGGGGCAGACGAACACTGAAGCTTTCTTT. V and J are TRBV19 and TRBJ1-1, with a tentative D call TRBD1 (6 bases). V dropped 7 bases and J dropped 1 base, with 13 bases sitting between them. There are 14 residues in the CDR3. Germline-derived CDR1 and CDR2 are LNHDA and SQIVND (reference sequence).

V is TRBV7-8 and J is TRBJ1-1; TRBD1 is a possible D gene (5 bases). V lost 7 bases and J 4 bases, leaving 25 bases between the germline ends. This CDR3 has 17 residues. Germline V gives CDR1 SGHVS, CDR2 FQNEAQ. In nucleotides, the CDR3 is TGTGCCAGCACCCTACTTCCCCCAGGGAGTTGGGGCACTGAAGCTTTCTTT. Protein: CASTLLPPGSWGTEAFF.

This clone turned up a few times. J is TRBJ1-6 and V is TRBV14; D gene unclear. Trimming left V 1 base short and J 13 bases short, with 11 bases between. This CDR3 contains 13 residues. Germline-derived CDR1 and CDR2 are SGHDN and FVKESK. The CDR3 region is CASSQVEGSPLHF. CDR3 sequence (DNA): TGTGCCAGCAGCCAAGTGGAGGGTTCGCCCCTCCACTTT. Supplemented by reference TRBV14 and TRBJ1-6, the full variable domain reads EAGVTQFPSHSVIEKGQTVTLRCDPISGHDNLYWYRRVMGKEIKFLLHFVKESKQDESGMPNNRFLAERTGGTYSTLKVQPAELEDSGVYFCASSQVEGSPLHFGNGTRLTVT.

As for this clone: Other DNA sequences in the same sample also yield this CDR3. The genes are TRBV9 and TRBJ2-2; the match to TRBD2 covers 10 bases. Germline values: CDR1 SGDLS, CDR2 YYNGEE. CDR3 size: 17 residues. With 0 bases clipped from V and 0 bases from J, the junction kept 2 bases outside the gene matches. The CDR3 reads CASSVVSGGANTGELFF. The CDR3, as DNA: TGTGCCAGCAGCGTAGTAAGCGGGGGGGCGAACACCGGGGAGCTGTTTTTT.

This chain uses TRBV15 with TRBJ1-5; TRBD1 matches at 10 bases. This CDR3 region has 19 residues. Germline V lookup: CDR1 LNHNV, CDR2 YYDKDF (reference sequence). J lost 0 bases, V lost 0 bases, and 8 bases had no gene match. CDR3: CATSRDFGTGVYSNQPQHF. In DNA, the CDR3 is TGTGCCACCAGCAGAGATTTCGGGACAGGGGTTTATAGCAATCAGCCCCAGCATTTT.

This chain joins TRBV12-3 or TRBV12-4 and TRBJ2-6; D is uncertain. The CDR3 covers 12 residues. The germline V and J ends were trimmed by 9 bases and 0 bases, with 3 bases remaining between them. For the CDR3, the DNA is TGTGCCAGTAGCTCTGGGGCCAACGTCCTGACTTTC. Amino acid sequence: CASSSGANVLTF.

The rearrangement joins TRBV2 to TRBJ2-1; 10 bases agree with TRBD1. Germline V gene lookup returns CDR1 SNHLY and CDR2 FYNNEI. The J segment lost 2 bases and the V segment lost 8 bases, leaving 6 bases of the junction unmatched. CDR3 length: 15 amino acids. CDR3 sequence reads: CASGRTGGTYNEQFF. The CDR3 DNA is TGTGCCAGCGGTCGGACAGGGGGGACCTACAATGAGCAGTTCTTC. The whole variable domain, remainder taken from reference TRBV2 and TRBJ2-1, is EPEVTQTPSHQVTQMGQEVILRCVPISNHLYFYWYRQILGQKVEFLVSFYNNEISEKSEIFDDQFSVERPDGSNFTLKIRSTKLEDSAMYFCASGRTGGTYNEQFFGPGTRLTVL.

The chain carries TRBV10-1 and TRBJ2-7; possibly TRBD2 for D (5 bases). Germline V gene data show CDR1 as WNHNN and CDR2 as SYGVQD (reference sequence). V shed 10 bases and J shed 3 bases, with 16 bases lying between them. The CDR3 runs 13 residues. CDR3 nucleotide sequence: TGCGCCATCCCCGAGGACGGGAACTACGAGCAGTACTTC. It translates to CAIPEDGNYEQYF.